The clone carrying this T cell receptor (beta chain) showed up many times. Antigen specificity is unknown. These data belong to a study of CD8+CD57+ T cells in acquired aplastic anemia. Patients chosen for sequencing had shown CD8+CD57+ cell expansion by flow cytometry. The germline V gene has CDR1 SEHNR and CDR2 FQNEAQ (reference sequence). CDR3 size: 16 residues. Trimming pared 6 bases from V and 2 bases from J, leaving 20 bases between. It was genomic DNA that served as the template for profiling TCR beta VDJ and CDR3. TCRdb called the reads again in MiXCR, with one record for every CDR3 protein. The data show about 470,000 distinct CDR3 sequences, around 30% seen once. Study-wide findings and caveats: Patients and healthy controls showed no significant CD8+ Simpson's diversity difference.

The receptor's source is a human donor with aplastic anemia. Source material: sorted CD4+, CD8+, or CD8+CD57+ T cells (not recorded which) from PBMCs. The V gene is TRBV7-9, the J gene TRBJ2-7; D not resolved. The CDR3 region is CASSRLNGPSPYEQYF. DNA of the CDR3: TGTGCCAGCAGTCGTCTTAATGGGCCGTCCCCCTACGAGCAGTACTTC. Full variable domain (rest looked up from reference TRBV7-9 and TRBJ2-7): DTGVSQNPRHKITKRGQNVTFRCDPISEHNRLYWYRQTLGQGPEFLTYFQNEAQLEKSRLLSDRFSAERPKGSFSTLEIQRTEQGDSAMYLCASSRLNGPSPYEQYFGPGTRLTVT.